Listed below are T cell receptor beta chains from one sample, sequenced in a study of blood T cell repertoires in COVID-19. Repertoires were generated with immunoSEQ multiplex PCR, while TCRdb's copy carries only in-frame clones and drops some. The sample lists roughly 390,000 clones, around 84% occurring once. Sequences were obtained from peripheral blood. These receptors were taken from a woman between 18 and 30 years old with acute or convalescent COVID-19. Each CDR3 is given without its conserved first and last residue. Each record gives: J gene, V gene, CDR3 protein.

TRBJ2-2 | TRBV18 | ASSRGLAENTGELF
TRBJ1-1 | TRBV2 | ASKREGNTEAF
TRBJ2-1 | TRBV5-1 | ASSLSYNEQF
TRBJ1-2 | TRBV30 | AWSGDRIIYGYT
TRBJ2-2 | TRBV4-1 | ASSLVNGELF
TRBJ2-7 | TRBV24-1 | ATSAGTASYEQY
TRBJ2-5 | TRBV5-1 | ASSSGGSEETQY
TRBJ2-1 | TRBV28 | ASSPFLAGSYNEQF
TRBJ2-4 | TRBV28 | ASRSISQGTKNIQY
TRBJ1-6 | TRBV25-1 | ASSALTGGAYNSPLH
TRBJ2-3 | TRBV28 | ASSLEAAGGGRTDTQY
TRBJ2-1 | TRBV29-1 | RNPGLAFFQF
TRBJ2-1 | TRBV6-6 | ASSYDRAGNEQF
TRBJ2-7 | TRBV6-5 | ASSYSGQGYEQY
TRBJ1-4 | TRBV5-1 | ASSERDSGEKLF
TRBJ1-2 | TRBV6-5 | ASSYRAGDNYGYT
TRBJ2-7 | TRBV19 | ASSIRTSGGTYEQY
TRBJ1-1 | TRBV30 | AWGEGDSLPAF
TRBJ1-1 | TRBV10-3 | AINPGQLNTEAF
TRBJ1-2 | TRBV9 | ASTVTGGDGYT
TRBJ2-7 | TRBV5-1 | ASSSWTGDEQY
TRBJ2-1 | TRBV7-9 | ASSLDSGENEQF
TRBJ2-7 | TRBV9 | ASSGSGTTYEQY
TRBJ2-1 | TRBV5-1 | ASSLGTESSYNEQF
TRBJ2-1 | TRBV19 | ASSRRTDNQQF
TRBJ1-5 | TRBV19 | ASSIALSGEYNQPQH
TRBJ2-5 | TRBV7-9 | ASSHPGLVGETQY
TRBJ1-5 | TRBV21-1 | ASSKKGDRAHQGKPQH
TRBJ1-4 | TRBV21-1 | ASSKHSTNEKLF
TRBJ1-4 | TRBV5-6 | ASSFQWEIRDSEKLF
TRBJ1-5 | TRBV4-2 | ASSSKQGDNQPQH
TRBJ2-5 | TRBV2 | ASSYVQETQY
TRBJ2-5 | TRBV2 | ASHLRIAGGLETQY
TRBJ1-2 | TRBV6-1 | ASSVKFWNAVEYGYT
TRBJ2-7 | TRBV5-1 | ASRHGQGNEQY
TRBJ1-3 | TRBV5-1 | ASSLASQASGNTIY
TRBJ2-7 | TRBV7-9 | ASSPGQGYEQY
TRBJ2-7 | TRBV2 | ASSQGSPRFDEQY
TRBJ2-3 | TRBV6-1 | ASSERGQLPSTDTQY
TRBJ2-5 | TRBV19 | ASSIRTSGSETQY
TRBJ1-2 | TRBV19 | ASKRQGNYGYT
TRBJ2-1 | TRBV19 | ASSIVASEGHEQF
TRBJ2-1 | TRBV3-1/TRBV3-2 | ASSPRLAGGGEQF
TRBJ1-2 | TRBV28 | ASSEGQGEYYGYT
TRBJ2-3 | TRBV10-1 | ASSAGTGDTDTQY
TRBJ2-3 | TRBV6-4 | ASSPRRLTDTQY
TRBJ2-7 | TRBV5-4 | ASRITGSSSYEQY
TRBJ2-1 | TRBV27 | ASTNGGGSGLFEQF
TRBJ1-6 | TRBV4-1 | ASSQGTWDRSYNSPLH
TRBJ1-1 | TRBV7-9 | ASSLGGGVTEAF
TRBJ1-1 | TRBV18 | ASSRVGGAEAF
TRBJ2-1 | TRBV5-1 | ASSLPAGAHNEQF
TRBJ2-7 | TRBV7-2 | ASSQEKGQGYEQY
TRBJ2-2 | TRBV30 | AWSVQSSGGATGELF
TRBJ1-2 | TRBV6-2/TRBV6-3 | ASSYKGRQFYYGYT
TRBJ2-1 | TRBV10-1 | ASSSSGGDNEQF
TRBJ1-2 | TRBV9 | ASSVSAGGGYGYT
TRBJ1-2 | TRBV3-1/TRBV3-2 | ASSQDLTGGRGYT
TRBJ1-1 | TRBV28 | ASSFGQIEAF
TRBJ2-1 | TRBV3-1/TRBV3-2 | ASSLQTSSEQF